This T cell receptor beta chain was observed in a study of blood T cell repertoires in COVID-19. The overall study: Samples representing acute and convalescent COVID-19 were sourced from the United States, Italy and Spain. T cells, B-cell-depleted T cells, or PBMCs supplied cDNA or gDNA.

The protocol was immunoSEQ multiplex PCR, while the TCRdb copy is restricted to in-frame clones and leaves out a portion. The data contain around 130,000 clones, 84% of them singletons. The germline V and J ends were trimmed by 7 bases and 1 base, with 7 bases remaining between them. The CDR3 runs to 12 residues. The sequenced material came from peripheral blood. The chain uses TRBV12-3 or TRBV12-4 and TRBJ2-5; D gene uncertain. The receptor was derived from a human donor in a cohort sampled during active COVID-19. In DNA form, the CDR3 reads TGTGCCAGCAAATCAGTCCAAGAGACCCAGTACTTC. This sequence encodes CASKSVQETQYF.